The rows below give T cell receptor beta chains drawn from one sample of a study of T cell repertoires in cytomegalovirus infection. TCRdb re-derived calls from the reads in MiXCR, one entry per CDR3 protein. The sample lists about 460,000 distinct CDR3 sequences, roughly 10% occurring once. Sequenced input: PBMCs. These receptors all stem from a human donor in good health (CMV status not recorded). Some clones in this sample may be carry-over from other donors' samples. The CDR3 runs from the conserved cysteine through the conserved F or W. A D gene is named only where the DNA matches it firmly. Clone sizes are given selectively: once, few, many, or a class where the clone is expanded.

J gene,D gene,V gene,clone size,CDR3 protein,CDR3 DNA
TRBJ1-1,-,TRBV7-8,many,CASSLATDEAFF,TGTGCCAGCAGCTTAGCAACAGATGAAGCTTTCTTT
TRBJ2-7,-,TRBV14,few,CASSQAPSYTQYF,TGTGCCAGCAGCCAAGCACCGAGCTATACGCAGTACTTC
TRBJ2-1,TRBD2,TRBV5-6,many,CASSLERERSYNEQFF,TGTGCCAGCAGCCTCGAGCGGGAGCGGTCCTACAATGAGCAGTTCTTC
TRBJ2-7,TRBD1,TRBV6-5,many,CASSYTGTGDSYEQYF,TGTGCCAGCAGTTACACCGGGACAGGGGACTCCTACGAGCAGTACTTC
TRBJ1-5,-,TRBV4-1,many,CASSPAGGGNQPQHF,TGCGCCAGCAGCCCCGCGGGAGGGGGCAATCAGCCCCAGCATTTT
TRBJ1-5,-,TRBV7-2,many,CASSLGQPGSSPQHF,TGTGCCAGCAGCTTAGGGCAGCCAGGATCATCGCCCCAGCATTTT
TRBJ1-5,-,TRBV20-1,-,CSAERYYSNQPQHF,TGCAGTGCCGAGAGATACTATAGCAATCAGCCCCAGCATTTT
TRBJ1-1,TRBD1,TRBV5-1,-,CASSTGTGYEAFF,TGCGCCAGCAGCACAGGGACAGGGTATGAAGCTTTCTTT
TRBJ1-5,TRBD1,TRBV6-6,-,CASSTGGRSEPQHF,TGTGCCAGTTCGACAGGGGGGCGTAGCGAGCCCCAGCATTTT
TRBJ1-4,-,TRBV7-9,few,CASRGGTNEKLFF,TGTGCCAGCCGAGGGGGTACTAATGAAAAACTGTTTTTT
TRBJ1-6,-,TRBV5-1,-,CASSGGASYNSPLHF,TGCGCCAGCAGCGGGGGGGCGTCCTATAATTCACCCCTCCACTTT